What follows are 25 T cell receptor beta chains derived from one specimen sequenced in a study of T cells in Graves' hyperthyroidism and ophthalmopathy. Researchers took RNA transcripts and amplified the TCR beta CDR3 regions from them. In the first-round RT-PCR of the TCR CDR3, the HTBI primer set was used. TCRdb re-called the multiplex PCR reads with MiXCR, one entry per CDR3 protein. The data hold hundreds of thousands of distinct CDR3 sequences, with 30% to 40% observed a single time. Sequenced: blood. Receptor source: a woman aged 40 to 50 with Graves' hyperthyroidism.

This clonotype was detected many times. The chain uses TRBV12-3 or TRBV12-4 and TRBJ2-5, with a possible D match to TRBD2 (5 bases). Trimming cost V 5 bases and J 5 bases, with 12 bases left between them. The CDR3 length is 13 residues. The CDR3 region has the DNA TGTGCCAGCAGTCTTCCAAGGAGGGAGACCCAGTACTTC. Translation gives CASSLPRRETQYF.

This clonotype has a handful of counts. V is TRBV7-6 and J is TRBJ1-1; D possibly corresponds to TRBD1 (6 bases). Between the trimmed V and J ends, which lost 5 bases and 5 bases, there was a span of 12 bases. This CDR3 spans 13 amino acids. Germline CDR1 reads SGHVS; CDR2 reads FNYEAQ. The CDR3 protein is CASSPAQGTEAFF. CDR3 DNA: TGTGCCAGCAGCCCGGCCCAGGGGACTGAAGCTTTCTTT.

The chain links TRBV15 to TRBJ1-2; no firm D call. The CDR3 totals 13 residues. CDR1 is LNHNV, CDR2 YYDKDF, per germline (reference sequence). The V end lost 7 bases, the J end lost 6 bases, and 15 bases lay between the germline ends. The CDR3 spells CATIRSGPDGYTF. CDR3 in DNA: TGTGCCACCATCCGGTCCGGCCCTGATGGCTACACCTTC.

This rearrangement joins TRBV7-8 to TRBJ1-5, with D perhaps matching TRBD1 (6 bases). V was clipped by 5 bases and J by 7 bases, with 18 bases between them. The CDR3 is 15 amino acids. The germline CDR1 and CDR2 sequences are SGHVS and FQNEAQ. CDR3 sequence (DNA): TGTGCCAGCAGCCGCGACAGGTACCCGTACCAGCCCCAGCATTTT. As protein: CASSRDRYPYQPQHF.

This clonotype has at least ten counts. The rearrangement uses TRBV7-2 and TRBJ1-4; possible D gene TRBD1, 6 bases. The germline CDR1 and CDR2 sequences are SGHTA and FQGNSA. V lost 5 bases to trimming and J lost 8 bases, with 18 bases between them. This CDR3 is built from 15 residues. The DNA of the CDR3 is TGTGCCAGCAGCCTCAACCGGGACACGGTAGAAAAACTGTTTTTT. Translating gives CASSLNRDTVEKLFF.

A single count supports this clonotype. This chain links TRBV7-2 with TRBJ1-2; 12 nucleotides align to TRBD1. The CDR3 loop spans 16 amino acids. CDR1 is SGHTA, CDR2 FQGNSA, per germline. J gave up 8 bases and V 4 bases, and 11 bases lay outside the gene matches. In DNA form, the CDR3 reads TGTGCCAGCAGCTACCGGGGACAGGGGGCTTTAGGGGGCTACACCTTC. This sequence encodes CASSYRGQGALGGYTF.

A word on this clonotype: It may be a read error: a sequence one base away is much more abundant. The CDR3 sequence is CASSGLSLGANALTF. The CDR3 DNA reads TGTGCCAGCAGCGGGTTATCTCTGGGGGCCAACGCCCTGACTTTC. The gene calls are TRBV9 and TRBJ2-6; D is possibly TRBD1 (6 bases). CDR3 length: 15 residues. Germline CDR1 SGDLS, CDR2 YYNGEE.

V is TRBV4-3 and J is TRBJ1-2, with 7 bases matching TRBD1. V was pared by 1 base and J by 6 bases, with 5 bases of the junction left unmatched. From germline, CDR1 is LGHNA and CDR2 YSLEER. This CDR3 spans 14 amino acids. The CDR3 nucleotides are TGCGCCAGCAGCCAAGGCGGCAGGGGGGATGGCTACACCTTC. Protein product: CASSQGGRGDGYTF.

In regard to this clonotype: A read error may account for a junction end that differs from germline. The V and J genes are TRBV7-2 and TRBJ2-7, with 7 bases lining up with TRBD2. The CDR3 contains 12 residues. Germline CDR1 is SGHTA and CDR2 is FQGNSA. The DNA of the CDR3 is TGTGCCAGCAGCTTAGGAGGGACCGGGACTACCTTC. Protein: CASSLGGTGTTF.

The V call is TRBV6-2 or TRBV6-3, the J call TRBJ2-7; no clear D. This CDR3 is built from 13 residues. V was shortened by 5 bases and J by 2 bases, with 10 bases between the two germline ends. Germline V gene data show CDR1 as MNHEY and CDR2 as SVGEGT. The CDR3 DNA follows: TGTGCCAGCAGTAGGATAATCACCTACGAGCAGTACTTC. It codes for CASSRIITYEQYF.

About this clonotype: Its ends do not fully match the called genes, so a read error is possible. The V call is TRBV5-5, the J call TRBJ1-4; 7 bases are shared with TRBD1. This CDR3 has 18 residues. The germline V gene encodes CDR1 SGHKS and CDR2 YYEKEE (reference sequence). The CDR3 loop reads CASSRVPRGTATNEKLFF. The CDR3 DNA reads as TGCGCCAGCAGCAGGGTCCCAAGGGGGACAGCAACTAATGAAAAACTGTTTTTT.

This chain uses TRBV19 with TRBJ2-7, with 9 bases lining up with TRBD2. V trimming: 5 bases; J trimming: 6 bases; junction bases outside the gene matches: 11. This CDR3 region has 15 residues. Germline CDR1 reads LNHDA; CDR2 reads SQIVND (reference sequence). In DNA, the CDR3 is TGTGCCAGTAGTCCCCTGCCTAGCGGGGCTGTCGAGCAGTACTTC. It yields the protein CASSPLPSGAVEQYF. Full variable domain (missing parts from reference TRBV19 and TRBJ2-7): DGGITQSPKYLFRKEGQNVTLSCEQNLNHDAMYWYRQDPGQGLRLIYYSQIVNDFQKGDIAEGYSVSREKKESFPLTVTSAQKNPTAFYLCASSPLPSGAVEQYFGPGTRLTVT.

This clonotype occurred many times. CDR3 amino acids: CASSYLDSIRPQHF. CDR3 sequence (DNA): TGTGCCAGCAGTTACTTGGACAGTATTCGGCCCCAGCATTTT. V is TRBV6-2 or TRBV6-3 and J is TRBJ1-5, with a weak D call TRBD1 (6 bases). The CDR3 is 14 amino acids. Trimming took off 1 base at V and 9 bases at J, with 13 bases between the two ends. Germline V gene data show CDR1 as MNHEY and CDR2 as SVGEGT.

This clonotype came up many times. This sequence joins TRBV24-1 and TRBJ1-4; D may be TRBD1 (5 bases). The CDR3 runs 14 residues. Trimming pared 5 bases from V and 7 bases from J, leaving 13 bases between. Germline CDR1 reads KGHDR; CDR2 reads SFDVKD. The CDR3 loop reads CATSAPRDGEKLFF. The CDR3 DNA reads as TGTGCCACCAGTGCTCCCCGGGACGGTGAAAAACTGTTTTTT.

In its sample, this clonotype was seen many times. The CDR3 is CASSPQYEQYF. CDR3 nucleotides: TGTGCCAGCAGCCCCCAGTACGAGCAGTACTTC. The chain uses TRBV7-9 and TRBJ2-7; no clear D. Looked up from germline, CDR1 is SEHNR and CDR2 is FQNEAQ (reference sequence). V was shortened by 5 bases and J by 4 bases, with 6 bases between the two germline ends. CDR3 length: 11 amino acids.

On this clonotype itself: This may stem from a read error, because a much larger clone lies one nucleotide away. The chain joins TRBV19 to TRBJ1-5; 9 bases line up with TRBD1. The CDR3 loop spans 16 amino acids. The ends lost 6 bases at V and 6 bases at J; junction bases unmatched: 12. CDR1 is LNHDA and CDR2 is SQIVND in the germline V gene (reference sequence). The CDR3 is CASRGTGRSESQPQHF. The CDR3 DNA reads TGTGCCAGTAGGGGGACAGGGCGAAGCGAGTCTCAGCCCCAGCATTTT.

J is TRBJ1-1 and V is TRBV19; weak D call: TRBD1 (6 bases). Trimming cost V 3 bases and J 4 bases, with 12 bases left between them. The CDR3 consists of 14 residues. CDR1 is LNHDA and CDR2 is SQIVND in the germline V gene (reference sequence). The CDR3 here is CASSIGGEVTEAFF. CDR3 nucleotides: TGTGCCAGTAGTATCGGGGGCGAGGTCACTGAAGCTTTCTTT.

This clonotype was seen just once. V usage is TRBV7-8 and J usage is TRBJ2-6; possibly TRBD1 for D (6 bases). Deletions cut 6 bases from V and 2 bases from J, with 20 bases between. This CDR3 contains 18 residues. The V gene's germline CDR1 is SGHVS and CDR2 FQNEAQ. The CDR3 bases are TGTGCCAGCAGTTCAGGGGCGCGCCCAGCGGCTGGGGCCAACGTCCTGACTTTC. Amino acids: CASSSGARPAAGANVLTF.

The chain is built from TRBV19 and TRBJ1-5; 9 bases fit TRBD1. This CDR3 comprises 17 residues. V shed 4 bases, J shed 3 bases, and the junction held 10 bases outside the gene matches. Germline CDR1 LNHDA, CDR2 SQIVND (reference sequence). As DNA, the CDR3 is TGTGCCAGTAGTACTATCAGGACAGGGGTTTTCAATCAGCCCCAGCATTTT. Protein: CASSTIRTGVFNQPQHF.

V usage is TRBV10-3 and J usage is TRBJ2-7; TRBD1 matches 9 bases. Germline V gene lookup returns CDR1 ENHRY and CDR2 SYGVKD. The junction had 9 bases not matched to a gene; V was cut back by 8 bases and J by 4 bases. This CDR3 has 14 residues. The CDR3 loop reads CAISPGQGLYEQYF. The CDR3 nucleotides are TGTGCCATCTCTCCGGGACAGGGTTTGTACGAGCAGTACTTC.

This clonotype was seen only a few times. The CDR3 region is CASTGRDNQPQHF. The CDR3 DNA sequence: TGTGCCAGTACCGGACGGGACAATCAGCCCCAGCATTTT. V gene TRBV19 combines with J gene TRBJ1-5; no reliable D call. Per germline, CDR1 LNHDA and CDR2 SQIVND (reference sequence). The CDR3 has 13 residues. The V end lost 7 bases, the J end lost 3 bases, and 10 bases lay between the germline ends.

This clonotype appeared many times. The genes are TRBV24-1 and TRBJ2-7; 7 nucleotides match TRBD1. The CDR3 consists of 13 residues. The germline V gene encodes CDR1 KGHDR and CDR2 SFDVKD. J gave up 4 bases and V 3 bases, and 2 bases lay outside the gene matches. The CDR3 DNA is TGTGCCACCAGTGATGACAGGGTGTACGAGCAGTACTTC. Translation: CATSDDRVYEQYF.

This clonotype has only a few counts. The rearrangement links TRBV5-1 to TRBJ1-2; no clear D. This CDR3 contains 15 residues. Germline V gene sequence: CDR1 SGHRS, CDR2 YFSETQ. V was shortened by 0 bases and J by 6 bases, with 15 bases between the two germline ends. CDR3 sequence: CASSLADRGADGYTF. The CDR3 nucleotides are TGCGCCAGCAGCTTGGCCGATCGAGGTGCAGATGGCTACACCTTC.

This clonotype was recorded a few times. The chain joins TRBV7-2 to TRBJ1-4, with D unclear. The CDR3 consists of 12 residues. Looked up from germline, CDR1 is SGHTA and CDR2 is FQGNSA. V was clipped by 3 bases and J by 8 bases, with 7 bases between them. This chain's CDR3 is CASSFTSEKLFF. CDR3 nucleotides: TGTGCCAGCAGCTTCACCTCGGAAAAACTGTTTTTT.

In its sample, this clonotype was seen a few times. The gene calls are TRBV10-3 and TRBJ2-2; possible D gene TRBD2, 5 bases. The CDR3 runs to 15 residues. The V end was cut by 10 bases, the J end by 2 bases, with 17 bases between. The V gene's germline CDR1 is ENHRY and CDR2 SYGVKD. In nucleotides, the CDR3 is TGTGCCACCCACGAGGTCCCGGGAAACACCGGGGAGCTGTTTTTT. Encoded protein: CATHEVPGNTGELFF.